This T cell receptor beta chain emerged from a study of T cell responses to AZD1222 COVID-19 vaccine. Study-wide results and limits: Researchers report vaccine-associated CD4 TCRs spanning spike, with dominance at 160-218 and 743-854. It was only 6 or 7 AZD1222 recipients who were seropositive at baseline. Without day 14 samples, only post-peak T cell repertoires were studied.

As regards this clone: Its cognate antigen is unknown.

Only in-frame clones appear in the TCRdb table, and some are missing; sequencing was by immunoSEQ multiplex PCR. The sample has fewer than 150,000 clones, about 92% seen once. The CDR3 sequence is 14 residues long. The germline V and J ends were trimmed by 5 bases and 3 bases, with 14 bases remaining between them. Germline values: CDR1 SGHVS, CDR2 FQNEAQ. The chain carries TRBV7-8 and TRBJ2-7, with D perhaps TRBD1 (6 bases). The source was peripheral blood, collected on day 0 of AZD1222 vaccination. This TCR was recovered from an adult in good health. The CDR3 bases are TGTGCCAGCAGCGACGGACCGGACAGCTACGAGCAGTACTTC. This translates into CASSDGPDSYEQYF.